These 25 T cell receptor beta chains share one sample of origin, sequenced in a study of blood T cell repertoires in COVID-19. Generated by immunoSEQ multiplex PCR, the TCRdb table keeps only in-frame clones and is missing some. This table has 35,000 or so clones, just over 90% appearing once. The source material was peripheral blood. These receptors all come from a human donor in a cohort sampled during active COVID-19.

The chain uses TRBV28 and TRBJ2-4; D is perhaps TRBD2 (6 bases). The ends were cut back, 4 bases at V and 3 bases at J, with 16 bases in the middle. The CDR3 spans 16 residues. Germline V gives CDR1 MDHEN, CDR2 SYDVKM. The CDR3 region has the DNA TGTGCCAGCAGTTCCGCCCGATGGGGAGGCAAAAACATTCAGTACTTC. Its protein is CASSSARWGGKNIQYF.

The V gene is TRBV7-3, the J gene TRBJ2-1; D might be TRBD2 (5 bases). The CDR3 consists of 15 residues. Germline loops: CDR1 SGHTA, CDR2 FQGTGA. V lost 5 bases, J lost 1 base, and 12 bases lay in between. The CDR3 nucleotides read TGTGCCAGCAGCGTGGGAGTTTCGTCCTACAATGAGCAGTTCTTC. It specifies CASSVGVSSYNEQFF.

The rearrangement joins TRBV11-1 to TRBJ1-6; tentatively, D is TRBD1 (5 bases). Trimming stripped 5 bases from V and 6 bases from J, with 11 bases between. Germline V CDR1 and CDR2: SGHAT, FQDESV (reference sequence). The CDR3 is made up of 14 amino acids. The CDR3 spells CASSPGNSNSPLHF. The CDR3 region has the DNA TGTGCCAGCAGCCCAGGGAACAGTAATTCACCCCTCCACTTT.

CDR3 in DNA: TGTGCCAGCAGCTTACGGCAGGGTCCCACAGATACGCAGTATTTT. Its protein product is CASSLRQGPTDTQYF. The rearrangement links TRBV7-3 to TRBJ2-3; possible D gene TRBD1, 5 bases. The V gene's germline CDR1 is SGHTA and CDR2 FQGTGA. The V gene lost 2 bases and the J gene lost 2 bases, with 11 bases spanning the gap. The CDR3 runs to 15 residues.

This sequence joins TRBV10-3 and TRBJ1-5; the D is unclear. The V gene's germline CDR1 is ENHRY and CDR2 SYGVKD. The length of the CDR3 is 14 residues. Trimming left V 4 bases short and J 4 bases short, with 11 bases between. The CDR3 sequence: CAISVIAGNQPQHF. The CDR3 nucleotides read TGTGCCATCAGTGTGATAGCGGGAAATCAGCCCCAGCATTTT.

The chain is built from TRBV25-1 and TRBJ1-1; no clear D. V was pared by 8 bases and J by 1 base, with 5 bases between. The CDR3 loop spans 11 amino acids. Germline CDR1 and CDR2: MGHDK and SYGVNS. The CDR3 nucleotides read TGTGCCAGCGAGGAGAACACTGAAGCTTTCTTT. Protein product: CASEENTEAFF.

The chain is built from TRBV18 and TRBJ2-7; 11 nucleotides line up with TRBD1. This CDR3 region has 17 residues. Germline V gives CDR1 KGHSH, CDR2 LQKENI. The junction had 12 bases not matched to a gene; V was cut back by 3 bases and J by 5 bases. The CDR3 DNA follows: TGTGCCAGCTCACCGAACCTGGGACAGGGGGGTAACGACGAGCAGTACTTC. Translated: CASSPNLGQGGNDEQYF.

The CDR3 DNA reads as TGTGCCAGCTCACCAAGCGGACCCTATGGCTACACCTTC. This translates into CASSPSGPYGYTF. The chain couples TRBV18 to TRBJ1-2; D gene uncertain. V shed 2 bases and J shed 4 bases, with 8 bases lying between them. Germline V lookup: CDR1 KGHSH, CDR2 LQKENI. The CDR3 has 13 residues.

This chain joins TRBV29-1 and TRBJ2-1, with 11 positions matching TRBD2. The V gene's germline CDR1 is SQVTM and CDR2 ANQGSEA. The J segment lost 10 bases and the V segment lost 8 bases, leaving 10 bases of the junction unmatched. The CDR3 sequence is 13 residues long. CDR3 sequence reads: CSYRASGRREQFF. Written as DNA, the CDR3 is TGCAGCTACAGGGCTAGCGGGAGGCGCGAGCAGTTCTTC.

The J gene is TRBJ1-3, the V gene TRBV19, with D tentatively TRBD1 (6 bases). The CDR3 totals 14 residues. From germline, CDR1 is LNHDA and CDR2 SQIVND (reference sequence). V shed 10 bases and J shed 2 bases, with 15 bases lying between them. For the CDR3, the DNA is TGTGCCACTACGGGGGGGGCGCCTGGAAACACCATATATTTT. It translates to CATTGGAPGNTIYF.

The chain joins TRBV5-1 to TRBJ1-2, with D possibly TRBD1 on 5 matching bases. Per the germline V gene, CDR1 is SGHRS and CDR2 is YFSETQ. CDR3 length equals 15 residues. Deletions cut 0 bases from V and 5 bases from J, with 14 bases between. This CDR3 is CASSLDGGELYGYTF. The CDR3 nucleotides are TGCGCCAGCAGCTTGGATGGAGGGGAGTTGTATGGCTACACCTTC.

The chain joins TRBV4-1 to TRBJ1-4, with 9 bases that match TRBD1. Germline trimming cut 5 bases from V and 4 bases from J; bases unmatched to any gene: 5. The CDR3 consists of 15 residues. Germline V gene sequence: CDR1 MGHRA, CDR2 YSYEKL. The DNA of the CDR3 is TGCGCCAGCAGCGGGACAGGGCCGGGTAATGAAAAACTGTTTTTT. Residues: CASSGTGPGNEKLFF.

J is TRBJ2-5 and V is TRBV3-1 (or the pseudogene TRBV3-2); 7 positions match TRBD1. Losses at the gene ends were 4 bases for V and 1 base for J; bases not matched to a gene: 9. The CDR3 consists of 16 residues. Germline CDR1 is LGHDT and CDR2 is YNNKEL (reference sequence). The CDR3: CASSLAWTGSQETQYF. The DNA for the CDR3 is TGTGCCAGCAGCCTCGCCTGGACAGGTAGCCAAGAGACCCAGTACTTC.

This sequence joins TRBV4-1 and TRBJ2-7, with a weak D call TRBD2 (6 bases). The germline V and J ends were trimmed by 0 bases and 2 bases, with 17 bases remaining between them. The CDR3 is 17 amino acids. The germline V gene has CDR1 MGHRA and CDR2 YSYEKL. CDR3 coding DNA: TGCGCCAGCAGCCAAGATGGGACCTCCGGGGGACCCTACGAGCAGTACTTC. Its protein product is CASSQDGTSGGPYEQYF.

The V gene is TRBV7-2, the J gene TRBJ1-3; D gene uncertain. Germline CDR1 SGHTA, CDR2 FQGNSA. There are 18 residues in the CDR3. The V and J ends lost 5 bases and 0 bases respectively, with 20 bases between them. The CDR3 region is CASSQVGGRRRSGNTIYF. The CDR3 coding sequence is TGTGCCAGCAGCCAAGTGGGAGGGCGCCGCCGCTCTGGAAACACCATATATTTT.

V gene TRBV18 combines with J gene TRBJ1-5; D gene ambiguous. CDR3 size: 12 residues. In germline, CDR1 is KGHSH, CDR2 LQKENI. The V and J ends lost 3 bases and 5 bases respectively, with 5 bases between them. CDR3 coding DNA: TGTGCCAGCTCACCTTCCGATCAGCCCCAGCATTTT. Amino acids: CASSPSDQPQHF. Using reference TRBV18 and TRBJ1-5 for the parts outside the CDR3, the full variable domain is NAGVMQNPRHLVRRRGQEARLRCSPMKGHSHVYWYRQLPEEGLKFMVYLQKENIIDESGMPKERFSAEFPKEGPSILRIQQVVRGDSAAYFCASSPSDQPQHFGDGTRLSIL.

This chain joins TRBV28 and TRBJ1-2, with unresolved D. Trimming pared 11 bases from V and 1 base from J, leaving 14 bases between. The CDR3 contains 13 residues. Germline V CDR1 and CDR2: MDHEN, SYDVKM. In DNA, the CDR3 is TGTGCCTCCACGCAGACTAGTAACTATGGCTACACCTTC. Its protein product is CASTQTSNYGYTF.

J is TRBJ2-3 and V is TRBV5-1; 11 positions match TRBD2. Germline values: CDR1 SGHRS, CDR2 YFSETQ. The CDR3 is 16 residues long. V shed 7 bases and J 0 bases; nucleotides not matched to a gene: 7. The CDR3 region is CASATGTSGSTDTQYF. In nucleotides, the CDR3 is TGCGCCAGCGCTACTGGGACTAGCGGAAGCACAGATACGCAGTATTTT.

The V call is TRBV5-8, the J call TRBJ1-5, with D possibly matching TRBD1 (6 bases). Trimming shortened V by 0 bases and J by 3 bases, and 10 bases separated the two germline ends. Looked up from germline, CDR1 is SGHTS and CDR2 is YDEGEE. CDR3 length equals 15 residues. The CDR3: CASSLAGQLNQPQHF. CDR3 bases: TGTGCCAGCAGCTTGGCGGGACAACTCAATCAGCCCCAGCATTTT.

V usage is TRBV9 and J usage is TRBJ1-1; no reliable D call. This CDR3 region has 14 residues. Looked up from germline, CDR1 is SGDLS and CDR2 is YYNGEE. Trimming stripped 0 bases from V and 3 bases from J, with 9 bases between. The CDR3 DNA follows: TGTGCCAGCAGCGTAGGAGGGAGGGACACTGAAGCTTTCTTT. This translates into CASSVGGRDTEAFF.

The chain is built from TRBV2 and TRBJ2-3; TRBD2 might be the D (6 bases). Looked up from germline, CDR1 is SNHLY and CDR2 is FYNNEI. Trimming took off 4 bases at V and 1 base at J, with 12 bases between the two ends. This CDR3 region has 15 residues. CDR3 residues: CASSASAIGTDTQYF. The CDR3 coding sequence is TGTGCCAGCAGTGCTAGCGCCATAGGCACAGATACGCAGTATTTT.

The chain carries TRBV18 and TRBJ1-5; 8 positions agree with TRBD1. The CDR3 extends over 15 amino acids. J gave up 1 base and V 6 bases, and 5 bases lay outside the gene matches. Germline loops: CDR1 KGHSH, CDR2 LQKENI. The CDR3 here is CASSPGQGSNQPQHF. CDR3 nucleotide sequence: TGTGCCAGCTCTCCTGGACAGGGCAGCAATCAGCCCCAGCATTTT.

The rearrangement joins TRBV7-2 to TRBJ2-7; weak D call: TRBD1 (5 bases). Germline CDR1 and CDR2: SGHTA and FQGNSA. V lost 6 bases and J lost 2, with 14 bases in between. There are 14 residues in the CDR3. The CDR3 loop reads CASRRQGSTYEQYF. The CDR3 coding sequence is TGTGCCAGCAGACGTCAGGGATCTACCTACGAGCAGTACTTC.

The chain recombines TRBV25-1 with TRBJ1-4; possible D gene TRBD1, 5 bases. The CDR3 covers 15 residues. Trimming removed 1 base from V and 5 bases from J, with 11 bases in between. Germline V gene sequence: CDR1 MGHDK, CDR2 SYGVNS. In nucleotides, the CDR3 is TGTGCCAGCAGTGAATCCACAGGAGAGAATGAAAAACTGTTTTTT. Amino acids: CASSESTGENEKLFF.

V and J are TRBV5-1 and TRBJ2-7, with D possibly TRBD1 on 6 matching bases. The CDR3 consists of 15 residues. V was trimmed by 3 bases and J by 4 bases, leaving 17 bases between them. CDR1 SGHRS and CDR2 YFSETQ come from the germline V gene. This CDR3 is CASSSSGQSLYEQYF. The CDR3 DNA is TGCGCCAGCAGCTCAAGTGGACAGAGCCTATACGAGCAGTACTTC.